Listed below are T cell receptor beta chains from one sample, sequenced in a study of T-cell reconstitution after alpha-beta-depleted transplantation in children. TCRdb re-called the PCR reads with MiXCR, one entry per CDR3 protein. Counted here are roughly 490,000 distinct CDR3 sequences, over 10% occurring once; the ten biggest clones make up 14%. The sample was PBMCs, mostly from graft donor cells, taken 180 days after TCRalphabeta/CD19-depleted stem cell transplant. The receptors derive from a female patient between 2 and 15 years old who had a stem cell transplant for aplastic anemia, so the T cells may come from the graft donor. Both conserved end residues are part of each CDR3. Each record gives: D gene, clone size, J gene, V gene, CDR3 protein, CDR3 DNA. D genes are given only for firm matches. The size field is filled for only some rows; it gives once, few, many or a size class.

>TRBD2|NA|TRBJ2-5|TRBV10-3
CAISDLAGVETQYF
TGTGCCATCAGTGACCTAGCGGGAGTAGAGACCCAGTACTTC
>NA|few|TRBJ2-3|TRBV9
CASSVKSDPRSTDTQYF
TGTGCCAGCAGCGTAAAGTCCGACCCTCGGAGCACAGATACGCAGTATTTT
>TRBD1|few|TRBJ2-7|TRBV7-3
CASSPRDRGEQYF
TGTGCCAGCAGCCCCCGGGACAGAGGCGAGCAGTACTTC
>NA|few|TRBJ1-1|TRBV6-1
CASSMDLNTEAFF
TGTGCCAGCAGTATGGATCTCAACACTGAAGCTTTCTTT
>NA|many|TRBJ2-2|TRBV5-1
CASSLDRAPGELFF
TGCGCCAGCAGCTTGGATCGGGCTCCCGGGGAGCTGTTTTTT
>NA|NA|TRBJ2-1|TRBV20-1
CSARHRLVLYNEQFF
TGCAGTGCTAGACACAGGCTTGTCCTCTACAATGAGCAGTTCTTC
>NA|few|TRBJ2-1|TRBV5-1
CASSLSEARVVDEQFF
TGCGCCAGCAGCTTATCGGAGGCCAGAGTGGTCGATGAGCAGTTCTTC
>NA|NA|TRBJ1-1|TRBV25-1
CASSLEGRATEAFF
TGTGCCAGCAGTCTTGAGGGCAGGGCTACTGAAGCTTTCTTT
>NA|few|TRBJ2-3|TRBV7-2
CASSLETYTQYF
TGTGCCAGCAGCTTAGAGACCTATACGCAGTATTTT
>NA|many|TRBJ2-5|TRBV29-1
CSVVPQGETQYF
TGCAGCGTTGTCCCCCAAGGGGAGACCCAGTACTTC
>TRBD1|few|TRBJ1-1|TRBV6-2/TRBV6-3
CASSSRDRAMVGEPNTEAFF
TGTGCCAGCAGCTCCCGGGACAGGGCTATGGTTGGGGAACCCAACACTGAAGCTTTCTTT
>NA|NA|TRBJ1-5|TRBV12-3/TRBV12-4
CASSDWQTSNQPQHF
TGTGCCAGCAGCGATTGGCAGACCAGCAATCAGCCCCAGCATTTT
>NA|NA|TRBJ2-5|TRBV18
CASSRSLQETQYF
TGTGCCAGCTCTAGGTCCCTCCAAGAGACCCAGTACTTC
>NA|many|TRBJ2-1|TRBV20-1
CSASGGRNEQFF
TGCAGTGCTAGTGGGGGTAGAAATGAGCAGTTCTTC
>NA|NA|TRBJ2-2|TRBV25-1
CASSPGGYETGELFF
TGTGCCAGCAGTCCGGGGGGCTATGAGACCGGGGAGCTGTTTTTT
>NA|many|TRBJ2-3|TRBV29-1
CSVSIPLGTQYF
TGCAGCGTTTCGATCCCGTTGGGTACGCAGTATTTT
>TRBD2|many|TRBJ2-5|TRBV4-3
CASSQGPGTREETQYF
TGCGCCAGCAGCCAAGGCCCCGGGACTAGAGAGGAGACCCAGTACTTC
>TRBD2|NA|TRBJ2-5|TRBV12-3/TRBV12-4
CASRGTSGGGTQYF
TGTGCCAGCAGGGGGACTAGCGGCGGGGGGACCCAGTACTTC
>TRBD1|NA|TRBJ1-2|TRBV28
CASRKGGANYGYTF
TGTGCCAGCAGAAAAGGGGGCGCAAACTATGGCTACACCTTC
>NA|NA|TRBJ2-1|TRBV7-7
CASSRLRGYPDNEQFF
TGTGCCAGCAGCCGATTGAGGGGATACCCTGACAATGAGCAGTTCTTC
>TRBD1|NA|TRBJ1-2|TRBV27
CASSLRSTGPNYGYTF
TGTGCCAGCAGTTTACGATCGACAGGGCCTAACTATGGCTACACCTTC
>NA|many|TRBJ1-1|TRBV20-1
CSARAKEKRRTEAFF
TGCAGTGCTAGAGCAAAAGAAAAAAGAAGGACTGAAGCTTTCTTT
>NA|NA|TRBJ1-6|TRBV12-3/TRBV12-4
CASSLAANSPLHF
TGTGCCAGCAGTTTGGCAGCGAATTCACCCCTCCACTTT